This TCR beta chain was observed in a study of blood T cell repertoires in COVID-19. Study in general: The analysed material was cDNA or gDNA that came from T cells, B-cell-depleted T cells, or PBMCs.

The V gene's germline CDR1 is SGHVS and CDR2 FNYEAQ. V lost 3 bases and J lost 0, with 8 bases in between. There are 15 residues in the CDR3. TCRdb's table, derived via immunoSEQ multiplex PCR, lists solely in-frame clones and lacks some. This table holds 57,000 or so clones, roughly 83% found once. The source is a man aged 70 or older with active COVID-19. The chain employs TRBV7-6 and TRBJ2-2, with D tentatively TRBD2 (6 bases). The sequencing sample was made of peripheral blood. The CDR3, as DNA: TGTGCCAGCAGCTTGGGAGGTGCGAACACCGGGGAGCTGTTTTTT. Translation gives CASSLGGANTGELFF.